One and the same sample provided the 25 T cell receptor beta chains below, sequenced in a study of T cell responses to AZD1222 COVID-19 vaccine. Assay used: immunoSEQ multiplex PCR; TCRdb lists only in-frame clones, some missing. Altogether fewer than 120,000 clones are present, around 85% being singletons, with the ten largest covering roughly 5%. Sequenced here: peripheral blood, sampled on day 0 of AZD1222 vaccination. Receptors were obtained from an adult in good health.

Concerning this clone: One end of the junction does not line up with germline, which may come from a read error. The J gene is TRBJ1-5, the V gene TRBV2; D may be TRBD1 (5 bases). This CDR3 is built from 15 residues. Per the germline V gene, CDR1 is SNHLY and CDR2 is FYNNEI. CDR3 sequence (DNA): TGTGCCAGCAGAGCCACGCGGCAGGGCAACCAGCCCCAGCATTTT. Its protein product is CASRATRQGNQPQHF.

The CDR3 reads CASSPKQGAGANVLTF. The CDR3 DNA sequence: TGTGCCAGCTCACCAAAACAGGGGGCAGGGGCCAACGTCCTGACTTTC. The J gene is TRBJ2-6, the V gene TRBV18; 9 nucleotides agree with TRBD1. With V trimmed by 2 bases and J by 4 bases, 3 bases remained unmatched. The CDR3 loop spans 16 amino acids. Looked up from germline, CDR1 is KGHSH and CDR2 is LQKENI.

V gene TRBV7-9 combines with J gene TRBJ1-1, with D perhaps TRBD1 (5 bases). This CDR3 has 13 amino acids. V shed 3 bases and J shed 10 bases, with 15 bases lying between them. Germline V gives CDR1 SEHNR, CDR2 FQNEAQ (reference sequence). CDR3 nucleotide sequence: TGTGCCAGCAGCTTGGGGCAACAGGCTTCAGCTTTCTTT. Translating gives CASSLGQQASAFF. The variable domain in full, with the rest retrieved from reference TRBV7-9 and TRBJ1-1, is DTGVSQNPRHKITKRGQNVTFRCDPISEHNRLYWYRQTLGQGPEFLTYFQNEAQLEKSRLLSDRFSAERPKGSFSTLEIQRTEQGDSAMYLCASSLGQQASAFFGQGTRLTVV.

The rearrangement joins TRBV4-3 to TRBJ1-5; D is unclear. V dropped 0 bases and J dropped 5 bases, with 2 bases sitting between them. This CDR3 contains 12 residues. Per germline, CDR1 LGHNA and CDR2 YSLEER. The CDR3 DNA sequence: TGCGCCAGCAGCCAAGAGCATCAGCCCCAGCATTTT. This codes for CASSQEHQPQHF.

This chain links TRBV7-6 with TRBJ2-7; 10 positions match TRBD2. The CDR3 has 18 residues. Germline CDR1 SGHVS, CDR2 FNYEAQ. Germline trimming cut 5 bases from V and 5 bases from J; bases unmatched to any gene: 18. For the CDR3, the DNA is TGTGCCAGCAGCCCCCTGGCGGCTAGCGGGAGCTTTCAGGACGAGCAGTACTTC. Its protein is CASSPLAASGSFQDEQYF. The full variable domain, with the rest looked up from reference TRBV7-6 and TRBJ2-7, is GAGVSQSPRYKVTKRGQDVALRCDPISGHVSLYWYRQALGQGPEFLTYFNYEAQQDKSGLPNDRFSAERPEGSISTLTIQRTEQRDSAMYRCASSPLAASGSFQDEQYFGPGTRLTVT.

The chain carries TRBV30 and TRBJ2-5; the match to TRBD2 covers 8 bases. The CDR3 contains 12 residues. Per the germline V gene, CDR1 is GTSNPN and CDR2 is SVGIG (reference sequence). Losses at the gene ends were 4 bases for V and 2 bases for J; bases not matched to a gene: 0. The CDR3 reads CAWTSGQETQYF. The CDR3 nucleotides read TGTGCCTGGACTAGCGGGCAAGAGACCCAGTACTTC.

The chain couples TRBV2 to TRBJ1-5; maybe TRBD1 (6 bases). V lost 3 bases and J lost 4, with 7 bases in between. The CDR3 consists of 13 residues. Germline V CDR1 and CDR2: SNHLY, FYNNEI. The CDR3 here is CASSDQGNQPQHF. CDR3 nucleotides: TGTGCCAGCAGTGATCAGGGGAATCAGCCCCAGCATTTT.

In its sample, this clone was seen once. V gene TRBV24-1 combines with J gene TRBJ2-1, with a tentative D call TRBD1 (5 bases). The CDR3 is made up of 17 amino acids. The germline gives CDR1 KGHDR, CDR2 SFDVKD. Deletions cut 3 bases from V and 0 bases from J, with 14 bases between. The CDR3 region is CATSDTLGQSSYNEQFF. CDR3 sequence (DNA): TGTGCCACCAGTGATACTTTGGGGCAGAGCTCCTACAATGAGCAGTTCTTC.

CDR3 coding DNA: TGTGCCTGGAGTTTTCCGGACATCCAAGAGACCCAGTACTTC. Its translation: CAWSFPDIQETQYF. This sequence joins TRBV30 and TRBJ2-5; perhaps TRBD1 as D (5 bases). V lost 2 bases and J 1 base, leaving 11 bases between the germline ends. This CDR3 comprises 14 residues. Germline CDR1 and CDR2: GTSNPN and SVGIG (reference sequence).

The chain is built from TRBV6-5 and TRBJ1-4, with TRBD1 as a possible D gene (6 bases). The CDR3 is 13 amino acids. Between the trimmed V and J ends, which lost 6 bases and 8 bases, there was a span of 13 bases. From germline, CDR1 is MNHEY and CDR2 SVGAGI. CDR3 protein: CASSQGLYEKLFF. CDR3 DNA: TGTGCCAGCAGCCAGGGGTTGTACGAAAAACTGTTTTTT.

The chain links TRBV10-3 to TRBJ2-1; 13 bases match TRBD2. V lost 2 bases to trimming and J lost 4 bases; unmatched junction nucleotides: 2. The V gene's germline CDR1 is ENHRY and CDR2 SYGVKD. The CDR3 consists of 16 residues. The CDR3 coding sequence is TGTGCCATCAGTGAGGGACTAGCGGGAGTTTACAATGAGCAGTTCTTC. Its protein is CAISEGLAGVYNEQFF.

Worth noting for this clone: Other DNA sequences of this sample code for an identical CDR3. The chain couples TRBV10-1 to TRBJ1-1; the match to TRBD1 covers 10 bases. Germline assignment: CDR1 WNHNN and CDR2 SYGVQD (reference sequence). The V gene end was trimmed by 2 bases and the J gene end by 3 bases; junction bases not matched to a gene: 0. The CDR3 is 14 amino acids. DNA of the CDR3: TGCGCCAGCAGTGAGGGGACAGGGGACACTGAAGCTTTCTTT. It encodes CASSEGTGDTEAFF.

This clone has only a few counts. J is TRBJ1-1 and V is TRBV19; D is uncertain. Trimming left V 7 bases short and J 5 bases short, with 17 bases between. This CDR3 is built from 14 residues. CDR1 and CDR2 from the germline V gene are LNHDA and SQIVND (reference sequence). The CDR3 DNA reads as TGTGCCAGTATTCCGAAGGGTTTGAGGACTGAAGCTTTCTTT. Protein product: CASIPKGLRTEAFF.

This rearrangement joins TRBV6-2 or TRBV6-3 to TRBJ2-7, with 10 positions matching TRBD1. J was trimmed by 6 bases and V by 4 bases; bases with no gene match: 3. The CDR3 contains 13 residues. Germline CDR1 is MNHEY and CDR2 is SVGEGT. The chain's CDR3 is CASSSGTGVEQYF. In DNA, the CDR3 is TGTGCCAGCAGTTCCGGGACAGGGGTCGAGCAGTACTTC.

The V call is TRBV28, the J call TRBJ1-2; 8 nucleotides match TRBD1. This CDR3 contains 13 residues. Germline CDR1 and CDR2: MDHEN and SYDVKM. With 5 bases clipped from V and 8 bases from J, the junction kept 7 bases outside the gene matches. CDR3 sequence: CASSAGRGQGYTF. Written as DNA, the CDR3 is TGTGCCAGCAGTGCTGGCAGGGGGCAAGGCTACACCTTC.

This chain joins TRBV9 and TRBJ2-5; 12 positions match TRBD2. The trim removed 3 bases at V and 7 bases at J, leaving 4 bases unmatched. CDR3 size: 14 residues. The V gene's germline CDR1 is SGDLS and CDR2 YYNGEE. This chain's CDR3 is CASSASGGAGTQYF. CDR3 bases: TGTGCCAGCAGCGCTAGCGGGGGGGCGGGGACCCAGTACTTC.

In this sample, this clone turned up a few times. The chain carries TRBV18 and TRBJ2-7; the D is unclear. The CDR3 extends over 13 amino acids. From germline, CDR1 is KGHSH and CDR2 LQKENI. V was shortened by 0 bases and J by 4 bases, with 7 bases between the two germline ends. CDR3 protein: CASSPPDGYEQYF. CDR3 bases: TGTGCCAGCTCACCACCGGATGGGTACGAGCAGTACTTC.

This chain links TRBV19 with TRBJ2-7; D is possibly TRBD2 (6 bases). Germline V gives CDR1 LNHDA, CDR2 SQIVND (reference sequence). There are 15 residues in the CDR3. V lost 7 bases and J 5 bases, leaving 21 bases between the germline ends. DNA of the CDR3: TGTGCCAGTACCCCGGGTGGGACTGGCGGTCACGAGCAGTACTTC. This codes for CASTPGGTGGHEQYF.

V is TRBV12-3 or TRBV12-4 and J is TRBJ1-1; D call uncertain. This CDR3 comprises 11 residues. V lost 5 bases and J 5 bases, leaving 6 bases between the germline ends. CDR3 in DNA: TGTGCCAGCAGTGCGCTAACTGAAGCTTTCTTT. It codes for CASSALTEAFF.

This sequence joins TRBV5-4 and TRBJ1-1; TRBD1 matches 8 bases. This CDR3 is built from 11 residues. From germline, CDR1 is SGHNT and CDR2 YYREEE (reference sequence). With V trimmed by 5 bases and J by 10 bases, 4 bases remained unmatched. The CDR3 DNA reads as TGTGCCAGCAGGCCTACAGGGGGAGCTTTCTTT. Protein product: CASRPTGGAFF.

The chain couples TRBV11-3 to TRBJ2-2, with TRBD2 identical over 9 bases. This CDR3 contains 14 residues. After removal of 4 bases from V and 7 bases from J, the junction contained 4 bases not matched to a gene. The germline V gene encodes CDR1 SGHNT and CDR2 YENEEA. As DNA, the CDR3 is TGTGCCAGCAGCTACTCTAGCGGGGTCGGGGAGCTGTTTTTT. This encodes CASSYSSGVGELFF. The full variable domain, completed using reference TRBV11-3 and TRBJ2-2, is EAGVVQSPRYKIIEKKQPVAFWCNPISGHNTLYWYLQNLGQGPELLIRYENEEAVDDSQLPKDRFSAERLKGVDSTLKIQPAELGDSAVYLCASSYSSGVGELFFGEGSRLTVL.

The chain recombines TRBV2 with TRBJ1-1, with a weak D call TRBD1 (6 bases). Germline CDR1 and CDR2: SNHLY and FYNNEI. The CDR3 extends over 14 amino acids. Trimming left V 1 base short and J 5 bases short, with 11 bases between. In DNA form, the CDR3 reads TGTGCCAGCAGTGAAGGTCAGGGGAGGACTGAAGCTTTCTTT. Translation: CASSEGQGRTEAFF.

This chain links TRBV7-2 with TRBJ1-1; D unresolved. The length of the CDR3 is 12 residues. V lost 7 bases to trimming and J lost 12 bases, with 18 bases between them. The germline V gene has CDR1 SGHTA and CDR2 FQGNSA. The CDR3 DNA reads as TGTGCCAGCACCAGCTCGGGAGGGAGGCCTTTCTTT. Its protein product is CASTSSGGRPFF.

This chain uses TRBV6-1 with TRBJ1-1; TRBD1 matches at 8 bases. Germline trimming cut 5 bases from V and 1 base from J; bases unmatched to any gene: 6. CDR3 length: 15 residues. In germline, CDR1 is MNHNS, CDR2 SASEGT. CDR3 coding DNA: TGTGCCAGCAGTTCCCGAGACAGGGGGAACACTGAAGCTTTCTTT. Translating gives CASSSRDRGNTEAFF.

This chain joins TRBV28 and TRBJ1-1; D remains ambiguous. The CDR3 runs to 15 residues. Trimming shortened V by 5 bases and J by 4 bases, and 17 bases separated the two germline ends. The germline gives CDR1 MDHEN, CDR2 SYDVKM. This CDR3 reads CASSDDTSRVTEAFF. The CDR3 nucleotides are TGTGCCAGCAGTGATGACACATCACGGGTCACTGAAGCTTTCTTT.